This T cell receptor beta chain was sequenced during a study of early T cells in non-severe SARS-CoV-2 infection. The germline gives CDR1 MNHEY, CDR2 SVGEGT. This CDR3 has 14 residues. Trimming took off 4 bases at V and 4 bases at J, with 10 bases between the two ends. TCRdb analysed the 5' RACE reads with MiXCR anew, one entry per CDR3 protein. Of about 60,000 distinct CDR3 sequences in the sample, under 15% were seen once. This clonotype was sampled from an adult who was a healthcare worker with PCR-confirmed SARS-CoV-2 infection or an uninfected control (not recorded which). The source was whole blood, collected at baseline. The chain uses TRBV6-2 or TRBV6-3 and TRBJ2-2; D is unresolved. The CDR3 loop reads CASSLVRLTGELFF. CDR3 in DNA: TGTGCCAGCAGTTTAGTCAGACTCACCGGGGAGCTGTTTTTT.